This passage covers 28 T cell receptor beta chains from one sample sequenced in a study of T cell repertoires in cytomegalovirus infection. TCRdb reprocessed the reads with MiXCR, giving one entry per CDR3 protein. The sample holds approximately 250,000 distinct CDR3 sequences, around 6.2% seen once. The sequenced sample was PBMCs. These receptors were taken from a human donor in good health (CMV status not recorded). Some clones in this sample may be carry-over from other donors' samples.

The table lists this clonotype with many counts. The V and J genes are TRBV12-3 or TRBV12-4 and TRBJ1-1, with D unclear. Trimming took off 6 bases at V and 4 bases at J, with 9 bases between the two ends. CDR3 length equals 12 residues. The DNA of the CDR3 is TGTGCCAGCAGCCGTCGGGCCACTGAAGCTTTCTTT. Its translation is CASSRRATEAFF.

This clonotype showed up just a few times. This sequence joins TRBV5-4 and TRBJ1-1; no clear D gene. In germline, CDR1 is SGHNT, CDR2 YYREEE (reference sequence). The ends were cut back, 0 bases at V and 7 bases at J, with 7 bases in the middle. CDR3 length equals 12 residues. The CDR3 coding sequence is TGTGCCAGCAGCTTGGTGGCGGGTGAAGCTTTCTTT. Its translation: CASSLVAGEAFF.

This clonotype was seen at least ten times. The rearrangement joins TRBV7-2 to TRBJ2-2; TRBD1 might be the D (5 bases). V shed 0 bases and J shed 0 bases, with 11 bases lying between them. There are 17 residues in the CDR3. From germline, CDR1 is SGHTA and CDR2 FQGNSA. The CDR3 DNA is TGTGCCAGCAGCTTAGCGCGAGGACACCCGAACACCGGGGAGCTGTTTTTT. It codes for CASSLARGHPNTGELFF.

This clonotype was counted between two and nine times. The chain uses TRBV3-1 and TRBJ2-5; no clear D gene. This CDR3 has 12 amino acids. The V end lost 0 bases, the J end lost 10 bases, and 9 bases lay between the germline ends. CDR1 is LGHDT and CDR2 is YNNKEL in the germline V gene (reference sequence). The CDR3 is CASSQDKLGQYF. For the CDR3, the DNA is TGTGCCAGCAGCCAAGATAAGTTGGGCCAGTACTTC.

The table lists this clonotype with many counts. V usage is TRBV5-1 and J usage is TRBJ2-1, with TRBD2 matching 10 bases. This CDR3 is 13 amino acids long. Germline-derived CDR1 and CDR2 are SGHRS and YFSETQ. The V segment lost 3 bases and the J segment 11 bases; nucleotides outside the gene matches: 5. The CDR3 region has the DNA TGCGCCAGCAGCTCTACTAGCGGGGAAAAGCAGTTCTTC. Protein product: CASSSTSGEKQFF. The full variable domain, in which reference TRBV5-1 and TRBJ2-1 provide the parts outside the CDR3, is KAGVTQTPRYLIKTRGQQVTLSCSPISGHRSVSWYQQTPGQGLQFLFEYFSETQRNKGNFPGRFSGRQFSNSRSEMNVSTLELGDSALYLCASSSTSGEKQFFGPGTRLTVL.

This clonotype was observed many times. The chain is built from TRBV20-1 and TRBJ2-2; possibly TRBD1 or TRBD2 for D (5 bases each). CDR3 length equals 15 residues. V was trimmed by 3 bases and J by 0 bases, leaving 11 bases between them. Germline CDR1 DFQATT, CDR2 SNEGSKA (reference sequence). As DNA, the CDR3 is TGCAGTGCTAGTCTGGGACGGTCGAACACCGGGGAGCTGTTTTTT. Translating gives CSASLGRSNTGELFF.

CDR3 DNA: TGCGCCAGCAGCTTGGCAGCGGGACAGTATAATTCACCCCTCCACTTT. Translating gives CASSLAAGQYNSPLHF. V is TRBV5-1 and J is TRBJ1-6; TRBD1 agrees at 7 bases. V shed 0 bases and J 4 bases; nucleotides not matched to a gene: 4. The CDR3 totals 16 residues. The germline gives CDR1 SGHRS, CDR2 YFSETQ.

This clonotype was seen only a few times. V usage is TRBV11-2 and J usage is TRBJ2-5; 9 nucleotides agree with TRBD2. The CDR3 has 17 amino acids. Germline values: CDR1 SGHAT, CDR2 FQNNGV. The J segment lost 2 bases and the V segment lost 1 base, leaving 8 bases of the junction unmatched. The CDR3 sequence: CASSLGLRGGLQETQYF. As DNA, the CDR3 is TGTGCCAGCAGCTTAGGGTTGCGGGGGGGTCTTCAAGAGACCCAGTACTTC.

This clonotype was found many times. The rearrangement links TRBV5-5 to TRBJ2-7; D gene uncertain. This CDR3 contains 11 residues. Per germline, CDR1 SGHKS and CDR2 YYEKEE (reference sequence). Deletions cut 1 base from V and 6 bases from J, with 5 bases between. CDR3 bases: TGTGCCAGCAGCTTGTACCCCGAGCAGTACTTC. Protein sequence: CASSLYPEQYF.

In this sample, this clonotype turned up many times. The chain uses TRBV2 and TRBJ2-1; D is undetermined. Trimming removed 7 bases from V and 10 bases from J, with 20 bases in between. Germline V gives CDR1 SNHLY, CDR2 FYNNEI. The CDR3 extends over 14 amino acids. The CDR3 sequence is CASNLADFTEEQFF. The CDR3 DNA follows: TGTGCCAGCAACTTAGCAGATTTTACGGAAGAGCAGTTCTTC.

This clonotype was seen repeatedly, ten times or more. CDR3 sequence (DNA): TGTGCCAGCAGTGAACGGACAGCCCTGATCACTGAAGCTTTCTTT. Amino acids: CASSERTALITEAFF. The chain is built from TRBV6-1 and TRBJ1-1, with a tentative D call TRBD1 (6 bases). Germline CDR1 and CDR2: MNHNS and SASEGT. Trimming removed 2 bases at V and 4 bases at J, with 14 bases between. The CDR3 consists of 15 residues.

The chain uses TRBV20-1 and TRBJ2-1, with TRBD2 matching 12 bases. The CDR3 has 21 residues. V trimming: 1 base; J trimming: 4 bases; junction bases outside the gene matches: 20. Germline CDR1 and CDR2: DFQATT and SNEGSKA (reference sequence). CDR3 nucleotide sequence: TGCAGTGCTAGAGCAAAAACGACTAGCGGGGGACCCACTCGAACATACAATGAGCAGTTCTTC. Protein sequence: CSARAKTTSGGPTRTYNEQFF.

This clonotype came up a few times. V gene TRBV20-1 combines with J gene TRBJ2-5; 13 bases are a match to TRBD2. J lost 2 bases, V lost 6 bases, and 9 bases had no gene match. From germline, CDR1 is DFQATT and CDR2 SNEGSKA (reference sequence). The CDR3 totals 16 residues. Written as DNA, the CDR3 is TGCAGTGCATGCGGACTAGCGGGGGCCCCACAAGAGACCCAGTACTTC. Translation gives CSACGLAGAPQETQYF.

This clonotype showed up many times. The chain employs TRBV2 and TRBJ1-5; D not certain. V lost 4 bases and J lost 4, with 14 bases in between. CDR3 length: 15 residues. Germline lookup yields CDR1 SNHLY and CDR2 FYNNEI. Here the CDR3 DNA reads TGTGCCAGCAGTGCTTTAGAGGCGGGGAATCAGCCCCAGCATTTT. Its translation: CASSALEAGNQPQHF.

This clonotype came up many times. V and J are TRBV6-6 and TRBJ2-1; D remains unclear. This CDR3 has 20 residues. CDR1 and CDR2 (germline): MNHNY, SVGAGI (reference sequence). Trimming shortened V by 2 bases and J by 2 bases, and 25 bases separated the two germline ends. CDR3 DNA: TGTGCCAGCAGTTACCCGTGGAGAGGAGACAATCGAAGAGCCTACAATGAGCAGTTCTTC. Its protein is CASSYPWRGDNRRAYNEQFF.

This clonotype was observed many times. The rearrangement joins TRBV6-6 to TRBJ1-2; a possible D gene is TRBD1 (6 bases). CDR1 and CDR2 (germline): MNHNY, SVGAGI (reference sequence). The CDR3 has 15 amino acids. V gave up 2 bases and J gave up 6 bases, with 16 bases separating them. The CDR3 region has the DNA TGTGCCAGCAGTTACATGGAAGGCAGGGGAGATGGCTACACCTTC. Translation gives CASSYMEGRGDGYTF.

This chain connects TRBV3-1 to TRBJ2-2; the D call may be TRBD1 or TRBD2 (5 bases each). Trimming removed 2 bases from V and 4 bases from J, with 8 bases in between. Germline V gives CDR1 LGHDT, CDR2 YNNKEL (reference sequence). The CDR3 covers 14 residues. The DNA for the CDR3 is TGTGCCAGCAGCCAACGTGGGGGCACCGGGGAGCTGTTTTTT. Translation: CASSQRGGTGELFF.

Many counts were recorded for this clonotype. The chain uses TRBV7-2 and TRBJ1-2, with 7 positions matching TRBD1. The germline V gene encodes CDR1 SGHTA and CDR2 FQGNSA. The ends lost 3 bases at V and 1 base at J; junction bases unmatched: 5. This CDR3 is built from 15 residues. In nucleotides, the CDR3 is TGTGCCAGCAGCTTGACCGGGACAGTTAACTATGGCTACACCTTC. This encodes CASSLTGTVNYGYTF. The full variable domain, completed using reference TRBV7-2 and TRBJ1-2, is GAGVSQSPSNKVTEKGKDVELRCDPISGHTALYWYRQSLGQGLEFLIYFQGNSAPDKSGLPSDRFSAERTGGSVSTLTIQRTQQEDSAVYLCASSLTGTVNYGYTFGSGTRLTVV.

This clonotype was seen ten or more times. This CDR3 is CASSSGHLPGNTIYF. CDR3 sequence (DNA): TGTGCCAGCAGCTCAGGACATCTCCCTGGAAACACCATATATTTT. The chain combines TRBV7-6 with TRBJ1-3; a possible D gene is TRBD1 (5 bases). Germline-derived CDR1 and CDR2 are SGHVS and FNYEAQ. The CDR3 contains 15 residues. Trimming took off 4 bases at V and 2 bases at J, with 12 bases between the two ends. The variable domain in full, with the rest retrieved from reference TRBV7-6 and TRBJ1-3, is GAGVSQSPRYKVTKRGQDVALRCDPISGHVSLYWYRQALGQGPEFLTYFNYEAQQDKSGLPNDRFSAERPEGSISTLTIQRTEQRDSAMYRCASSSGHLPGNTIYFGEGSWLTVV.

The sample holds many counts of this clonotype. The genes are TRBV7-2 and TRBJ2-4, with D possibly being TRBD1 (5 bases). V was cut by 1 base and J by 10 bases, with 17 bases left in between. Germline V gene sequence: CDR1 SGHTA, CDR2 FQGNSA. The CDR3 loop spans 15 amino acids. The CDR3 spells CASSLGTTLIQIQYF. The CDR3 coding sequence is TGTGCCAGCAGCTTAGGGACAACCCTGATACAAATTCAGTACTTC.

The chain carries TRBV27 and TRBJ1-1; D uncertain. The CDR3 runs to 14 residues. The germline V and J ends were trimmed by 5 bases and 3 bases, with 13 bases remaining between them. The germline V gene encodes CDR1 MNHEY and CDR2 SMNVEV (reference sequence). CDR3 region: CASSREGGYTEAFF. The DNA of the CDR3 is TGTGCCAGCAGTCGAGAGGGAGGGTACACTGAAGCTTTCTTT.

This clonotype was seen many times. This chain links TRBV7-2 with TRBJ1-1, with D unresolved. Germline V gives CDR1 SGHTA, CDR2 FQGNSA. Trimming took 5 bases from V and 1 from J, leaving 8 bases between them. This CDR3 spans 13 amino acids. The CDR3: CASSLARNTEAFF. The DNA for the CDR3 is TGTGCCAGCAGCCTCGCGAGGAACACTGAAGCTTTCTTT.

This clonotype was counted ten times or more. The chain is built from TRBV28 and TRBJ1-3, with TRBD1 matching 7 bases. CDR1 and CDR2 from the germline V gene are MDHEN and SYDVKM. J was trimmed by 0 bases and V by 6 bases; bases with no gene match: 14. This CDR3 has 18 residues. The CDR3 loop is CASSLRVIRDSSGNTIYF. The CDR3 coding sequence is TGTGCCAGCAGCTTGAGAGTAATCCGGGACAGCTCTGGAAACACCATATATTTT.

The rearrangement uses TRBV2 and TRBJ2-1, with 9 bases aligning to TRBD2. J lost 4 bases, V lost 7 bases, and 8 bases had no gene match. The CDR3 runs 15 residues. Germline V gives CDR1 SNHLY, CDR2 FYNNEI. The DNA for the CDR3 is TGTGCCAGCACGCGTAGCGGGGGATCGTACAATGAGCAGTTCTTC. Amino acids: CASTRSGGSYNEQFF.

At least ten counts were recorded for this clonotype. V and J are TRBV7-6 and TRBJ2-5; 9 nucleotides align to TRBD2. This CDR3 spans 17 amino acids. V lost 5 bases and J lost 5; bases outside the gene matches: 15. Germline assignment: CDR1 SGHVS and CDR2 FNYEAQ. The CDR3 DNA follows: TGTGCCAGCAGCCCCCTAGTGGGCGGGGGGGGCGGTGAGACCCAGTACTTC. Amino acids: CASSPLVGGGGGETQYF.

This clonotype has just a few counts. V gene TRBV20-1 combines with J gene TRBJ1-2; possibly TRBD1 for D (6 bases). This CDR3 is built from 14 residues. Trimming cost V 6 bases and J 7 bases, with 21 bases left between them. Germline loops: CDR1 DFQATT, CDR2 SNEGSKA (reference sequence). The CDR3 DNA follows: TGCAGTGCCCTCGACAGGACCGATAAACGTGGCTACACCTTC. It codes for CSALDRTDKRGYTF.

The J gene is TRBJ1-2, the V gene TRBV7-8; unclear D gene. The CDR3 extends over 14 amino acids. V was pared by 4 bases and J by 4 bases, with 13 bases between. Germline CDR1 and CDR2: SGHVS and FQNEAQ. The CDR3 loop reads CASSWFQVPYGYTF. The CDR3 DNA reads as TGTGCCAGCAGCTGGTTCCAGGTACCCTATGGCTACACCTTC. Supplemented by reference TRBV7-8 and TRBJ1-2, the full variable domain reads GAGVSQSPRYKVAKRGQDVALRCDPISGHVSLFWYQQALGQGPEFLTYFQNEAQLDKSGLPSDRFFAERPEGSVSTLKIQRTQQEDSAVYLCASSWFQVPYGYTFGSGTRLTVV.

Many counts were recorded for this clonotype. This chain joins TRBV20-1 and TRBJ1-4; possibly TRBD1 for D (6 bases). Germline V gives CDR1 DFQATT, CDR2 SNEGSKA (reference sequence). The CDR3 has 12 residues. The germline V and J ends were trimmed by 3 bases and 7 bases, with 9 bases remaining between them. Here the CDR3 DNA reads TGCAGTGCTAGGGGGGCGGTTGAAAAACTGTTTTTT. It specifies CSARGAVEKLFF.